This entry concerns a single T cell receptor (beta chain). What it binds is unknown. Time point: blood 2 weeks post-SBRT. Documented treatment: 15 Gy SBRT to primary tumor, nephrectomy 4 weeks later. Blood was sampled at baseline, 2 weeks and 4 weeks after SBRT. This renal cell carcinoma was of the clear cell type. The record originates from a study of radiation and T cells in renal cell carcinoma. Study outcomes and limitations: Pretreatment tumor biopsies were lacking, so baseline clonotypes are unknown. In blood, top tumor clones expanded by 2 weeks, shrinking by 4.

Germline V gene sequence: CDR1 SGHTA, CDR2 FQGNSA. CDR3 length: 15 amino acids. Trimming cost V 1 base and J 4 bases, with 13 bases left between them. Profiling relied on immunoSEQ multiplex PCR, and the TCRdb table lists in-frame clones only, not all of them. The table lists 150,000 to 190,000 clones, approximately 86% of them singletons. This receptor was identified in a woman aged 50 to 60 with renal cell carcinoma. This sample comprised blood, obtained from a patient whose treatment included radiotherapy and nephrectomy. The genes are TRBV7-2 and TRBJ1-2; perhaps TRBD1 as D (5 bases). The chain's CDR3 is CASSLGSGTGYGYTF. The CDR3 nucleotides read TGTGCCAGCAGCTTAGGGAGTGGGACGGGCTATGGCTACACCTTC.